The sequence of this T cell receptor beta chain was determined in a study of technical replicates of blood from several donors. Data came from immunoSEQ multiplex PCR; TCRdb stores just in-frame clones and leaves some out. The sample records around 68,000 clones, about nine tenths being singletons. Germline V gene sequence: CDR1 SGHTS, CDR2 YDEGEE. Trimming removed 1 base from V and 9 bases from J, with 17 bases in between. CDR3 length equals 15 residues. The specimen was T cells isolated from PBMCs. The TCR originated in a human donor in good health. Some clones in this sample may be carry-over from other donors' samples. The chain combines TRBV5-8 with TRBJ2-1; possible D gene TRBD2, 7 bases. CDR3 amino acids: CASSLPSQRGGEQFF. The CDR3 DNA reads as TGTGCCAGCAGCTTGCCCTCTCAGAGGGGGGGTGAGCAGTTCTTC.